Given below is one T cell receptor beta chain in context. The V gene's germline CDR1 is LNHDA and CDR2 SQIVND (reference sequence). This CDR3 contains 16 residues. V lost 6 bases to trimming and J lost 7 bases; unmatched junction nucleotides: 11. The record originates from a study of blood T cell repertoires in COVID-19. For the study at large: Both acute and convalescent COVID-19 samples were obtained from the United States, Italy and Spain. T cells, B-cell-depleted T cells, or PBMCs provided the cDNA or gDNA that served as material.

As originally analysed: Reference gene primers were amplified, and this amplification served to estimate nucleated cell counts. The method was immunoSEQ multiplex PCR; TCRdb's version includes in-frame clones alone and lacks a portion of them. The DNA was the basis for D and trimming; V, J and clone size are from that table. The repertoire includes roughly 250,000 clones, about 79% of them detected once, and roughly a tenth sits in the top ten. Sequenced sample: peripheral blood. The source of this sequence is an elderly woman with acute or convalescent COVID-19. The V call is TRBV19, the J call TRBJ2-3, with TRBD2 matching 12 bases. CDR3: CASSFQASGGVHTQYF. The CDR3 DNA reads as TGTGCCAGTAGCTTCCAGGCTAGCGGGGGGGTGCATACGCAGTATTTT.